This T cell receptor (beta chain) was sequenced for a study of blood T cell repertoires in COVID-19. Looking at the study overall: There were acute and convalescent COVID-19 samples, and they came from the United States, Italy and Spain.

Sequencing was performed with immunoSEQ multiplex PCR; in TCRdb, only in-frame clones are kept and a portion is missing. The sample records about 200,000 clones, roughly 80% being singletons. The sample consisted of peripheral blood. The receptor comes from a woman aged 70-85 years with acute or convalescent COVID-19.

The CDR3 DNA is TGTGCCAGCAGCTCCCCCCCGGGTCTGGACTATGGCTACACCTTC. Amino acid sequence: CASSSPPGLDYGYTF. The gene calls are TRBV5-4 and TRBJ1-2, with D unresolved. The CDR3 runs 15 residues. Per the germline V gene, CDR1 is SGHNT and CDR2 is YYREEE (reference sequence). Trimming stripped 3 bases from V and 3 bases from J, with 15 bases between.